One and the same sample provided the 27 T cell receptor beta chains below, sequenced in a study of blood T cell repertoires in COVID-19. Produced via immunoSEQ multiplex PCR; TCRdb's table is partial and in-frame only. The sample includes roughly 250,000 clones, approximately 85% of them seen just once. The sequenced sample was peripheral blood. Receptors were obtained from a woman aged 55-70 years with active or convalescent COVID-19.

The V and J genes are TRBV18 and TRBJ1-5, with 7 bases fitting TRBD1. CDR1 KGHSH and CDR2 LQKENI come from the germline V gene. There are 17 residues in the CDR3. V lost 0 bases, J lost 4 bases, and 9 bases stayed unmatched. This CDR3 reads CASSPPAAGGGNQPQHF. The CDR3 DNA reads TGTGCCAGCTCACCACCGGCGGCAGGGGGTGGGAATCAGCCCCAGCATTTT.

This clone occurred a few times. The genes are TRBV29-1 and TRBJ1-3, with TRBD1 as a possible D gene (5 bases). V was pared by 1 base and J by 3 bases, with 13 bases between. Germline V gives CDR1 SQVTM, CDR2 ANQGSEA. CDR3 size: 15 residues. The CDR3 sequence: CSVEGGNTGGNTIYF. The CDR3 DNA reads TGCAGCGTTGAAGGGGGCAATACGGGTGGAAACACCATATATTTT. Using reference TRBV29-1 and TRBJ1-3 for the parts outside the CDR3, the full variable domain is SAVISQKPSRDICQRGTSLTIQCQVDSQVTMMFWYRQQPGQSLTLIATANQGSEATYESGFVIDKFPISRPNLTFSTLTVSNMSPEDSSIYLCSVEGGNTGGNTIYFGEGSWLTVV.

The chain combines TRBV4-1 with TRBJ1-3; 7 nucleotides line up with TRBD1. V lost 0 bases, J lost 0 bases, and 11 bases stayed unmatched. Germline V gene data show CDR1 as MGHRA and CDR2 as YSYEKL. The length of the CDR3 is 19 residues. CDR3 in DNA: TGCGCCAGCAGCCAAGATCCAGGGACAGCTTTAGACTCTGGAAACACCATATATTTT. As protein: CASSQDPGTALDSGNTIYF.

The chain is built from TRBV5-1 and TRBJ2-7, with D tentatively TRBD1 (8 bases). The V gene lost 5 bases and the J gene lost 3 bases, with 18 bases spanning the gap. From germline, CDR1 is SGHRS and CDR2 YFSETQ. The CDR3 length is 15 residues. CDR3 region: CASRVLTGGDYEQYF. For the CDR3, the DNA is TGCGCCAGCAGGGTACTTACAGGGGGGGACTACGAGCAGTACTTC.

The chain links TRBV7-2 to TRBJ2-5; D is unclear. Judging by the DNA end, TRBJ2-7 fits better; the J call may be wrong. This CDR3 is built from 12 residues. Per the germline V gene, CDR1 is SGHTA and CDR2 is FQGNSA. CDR3 nucleotides: TGTGCCAGCAGCGGGCTCTCCTACGAGCAGTACTTC. It codes for CASSGLSYEQYF.

V gene TRBV4-3 combines with J gene TRBJ2-3; 15 bases fit TRBD2. Germline-derived CDR1 and CDR2 are LGHNA and YSLEER. The CDR3 has 17 residues. V shed 4 bases and J 5 bases; nucleotides not matched to a gene: 7. CDR3 region: CASSPRTSGGVRDTQYF. CDR3 bases: TGCGCCAGCAGCCCCAGGACTAGCGGGGGGGTCAGAGATACGCAGTATTTT.

This chain joins TRBV7-9 and TRBJ2-3; 7 bases align to TRBD2. Germline V gives CDR1 SEHNR, CDR2 FQNEAQ (reference sequence). The CDR3 spans 13 residues. The ends lost 7 bases at V and 5 bases at J; junction bases unmatched: 6. CDR3 bases: TGTGCCAGCAACCCGGGGGGTGGAGATACGCAGTATTTT. Its protein is CASNPGGGDTQYF. Combining the CDR3 with reference TRBV7-9 and TRBJ2-3 gives the whole variable domain DTGVSQNPRHKITKRGQNVTFRCDPISEHNRLYWYRQTLGQGPEFLTYFQNEAQLEKSRLLSDRFSAERPKGSFSTLEIQRTEQGDSAMYLCASNPGGGDTQYFGPGTRLTVL.

The V gene is TRBV6-2 or TRBV6-3, the J gene TRBJ2-7, with TRBD1 identical over 9 bases. Germline loops: CDR1 MNHEY, CDR2 SVGEGT. Germline trimming cut 0 bases from V and 4 bases from J; bases unmatched to any gene: 16. This CDR3 has 19 residues. Here the CDR3 reads CASSYSSVPGQGQIYEQYF. CDR3 nucleotide sequence: TGTGCCAGCAGTTACTCGTCGGTACCGGGACAGGGCCAGATTTACGAGCAGTACTTC.

The V and J genes are TRBV18 and TRBJ1-1, with D unclear. Germline CDR1 reads KGHSH; CDR2 reads LQKENI. The CDR3 contains 14 residues. V lost 2 bases to trimming and J lost 1 base, with 8 bases between them. The CDR3: CASSPAAGNTEAFF. CDR3 nucleotides: TGTGCCAGCTCACCAGCGGCCGGGAACACTGAAGCTTTCTTT.

This clone was counted a few times. V gene TRBV6-5 combines with J gene TRBJ1-2; 9 bases map to TRBD1. V was clipped by 8 bases and J by 8 bases; unmatched bases: 15. The CDR3 contains 15 residues. Germline-derived CDR1 and CDR2 are MNHEY and SVGAGI. CDR3 region: CASGNRGRTLSGYTF. CDR3 nucleotides: TGTGCCAGCGGTAACAGGGGGCGTACTCTGAGCGGCTACACCTTC.

This clone was seen just once. This rearrangement joins TRBV6-5 to TRBJ2-1, with 7 bases identical to TRBD2. Looked up from germline, CDR1 is MNHEY and CDR2 is SVGAGI. The V gene end was trimmed by 8 bases and the J gene end by 5 bases; junction bases not matched to a gene: 9. The CDR3 is 14 amino acids. Written as DNA, the CDR3 is TGTGCCAGCCGGGAGCGGGGAGCTAACAATGAGCAGTTCTTC. Translation gives CASRERGANNEQFF.

The chain combines TRBV7-2 with TRBJ2-1; D perhaps matches TRBD2 (6 bases). The CDR3 is 15 residues long. Deletions cut 5 bases from V and 0 bases from J, with 11 bases between. Germline-derived CDR1 and CDR2 are SGHTA and FQGNSA. The DNA of the CDR3 is TGTGCCAGCAGCAGCGGGCTGATCTCCTACAATGAGCAGTTCTTC. Protein sequence: CASSSGLISYNEQFF.

This clone was observed a single time. The chain employs TRBV27 and TRBJ1-1; D is perhaps TRBD1 (5 bases). V lost 6 bases to trimming and J lost 2 bases, with 13 bases between them. The CDR3 sequence is 14 residues long. Germline lookup yields CDR1 MNHEY and CDR2 SMNVEV (reference sequence). In nucleotides, the CDR3 is TGTGCCAGCAGAGTCAGGGCTTTAAACACTGAAGCTTTCTTT. Translation gives CASRVRALNTEAFF.

The chain couples TRBV13 to TRBJ2-3; TRBD1 agrees at 10 bases. The V and J ends lost 6 bases and 5 bases, in that order; junction bases with no gene match: 8. The CDR3 totals 15 residues. Germline V CDR1 and CDR2: PRHDT, FYEKMQ (reference sequence). DNA for the CDR3: TGTGCCAGCAGTGTGTACCGGGACAGGGGAGATACGCAGTATTTT. The encoded protein is CASSVYRDRGDTQYF. Combining the CDR3 with reference TRBV13 and TRBJ2-3 gives the whole variable domain AAGVIQSPRHLIKEKRETATLKCYPIPRHDTVYWYQQGPGQDPQFLISFYEKMQSDKGSIPDRFSAQQFSDYHSELNMSSLELGDSALYFCASSVYRDRGDTQYFGPGTRLTVL.

The V gene is TRBV27, the J gene TRBJ1-2, with D maybe TRBD1 (6 bases). Germline lookup yields CDR1 MNHEY and CDR2 SMNVEV (reference sequence). This CDR3 has 14 amino acids. Trimming stripped 3 bases from V and 3 bases from J, with 11 bases between. CDR3 loop: CASSFWAGDYGYTF. CDR3 sequence (DNA): TGTGCCAGCAGTTTTTGGGCAGGGGACTATGGCTACACCTTC.

This clone turned up a few times. Other DNA sequences in this sample translate to the same CDR3. V usage is TRBV2 and J usage is TRBJ2-1, with a tentative D call TRBD2 (7 bases). The V gene's germline CDR1 is SNHLY and CDR2 FYNNEI. The length of the CDR3 is 15 residues. V lost 4 bases and J 2 bases, leaving 12 bases between the germline ends. The CDR3 protein is CASSVGGATYNEQFF. CDR3 DNA sequence: TGTGCCAGCAGTGTTGGGGGGGCCACCTACAATGAGCAGTTCTTC.

This clone appeared a few times. The gene calls are TRBV5-4 and TRBJ2-5; tentative D call: TRBD1 (6 bases). The CDR3 spans 14 residues. Germline assignment: CDR1 SGHNT and CDR2 YYREEE (reference sequence). The germline V and J ends were trimmed by 3 bases and 0 bases, with 9 bases remaining between them. The CDR3 region has the DNA TGTGCCAGCAGCTCCGGACAGAACCAAGAGACCCAGTACTTC. Translated, it gives CASSSGQNQETQYF.

This chain joins TRBV19 and TRBJ1-1; 9 bases match TRBD1. Germline CDR1 reads LNHDA; CDR2 reads SQIVND (reference sequence). V trimming: 8 bases; J trimming: 2 bases; junction bases outside the gene matches: 3. This CDR3 comprises 13 residues. The CDR3 reads CASEQGANTEAFF. Written as DNA, the CDR3 is TGTGCCAGTGAACAGGGGGCAAACACTGAAGCTTTCTTT. The whole variable domain, remainder taken from reference TRBV19 and TRBJ1-1, is DGGITQSPKYLFRKEGQNVTLSCEQNLNHDAMYWYRQDPGQGLRLIYYSQIVNDFQKGDIAEGYSVSREKKESFPLTVTSAQKNPTAFYLCASEQGANTEAFFGQGTRLTVV.

This clone appeared a single time. The genes are TRBV30 and TRBJ1-1; D ambiguous. The V gene lost 1 base and the J gene lost 2 bases, with 8 bases spanning the gap. The CDR3 is 13 residues long. CDR1 is GTSNPN, CDR2 SVGIG, per germline (reference sequence). CDR3 nucleotide sequence: TGTGCCTGGAGTGGGCAAATCAACACTGAAGCTTTCTTT. This encodes CAWSGQINTEAFF.

This clone has only one observation. This chain links TRBV6-1 with TRBJ2-7, with TRBD1 matching over 8 bases. The junction had 9 bases not matched to a gene; V was cut back by 6 bases and J by 2 bases. Germline V lookup: CDR1 MNHNS, CDR2 SASEGT. This CDR3 spans 15 amino acids. In DNA, the CDR3 is TGTGCCAGCAGACTAGACAGGGGCCCCCCCTACGAGCAGTACTTC. Encoded protein: CASRLDRGPPYEQYF.

The rearrangement links TRBV6-6 to TRBJ1-5; 7 nucleotides match TRBD1. Germline assignment: CDR1 MNHNY and CDR2 SVGAGI (reference sequence). The CDR3 length is 14 residues. Trimming removed 6 bases from V and 7 bases from J; junction bases left unmatched: 9. As DNA, the CDR3 is TGTGCCAGCAGCCAGGACAGGTTGTACCAGCCCCAGCATTTT. Translation: CASSQDRLYQPQHF.

This clone was observed a few times. The chain links TRBV15 to TRBJ1-4, with a possible D match to TRBD1 (5 bases). The CDR3 is 14 residues long. CDR1 and CDR2 (germline): LNHNV, YYDKDF (reference sequence). Trimming shortened V by 3 bases and J by 8 bases, and 13 bases separated the two germline ends. CDR3 DNA sequence: TGTGCCACCAGCAGGGGGCAAGGAAGGGAAAAACTGTTTTTT. Its protein is CATSRGQGREKLFF. Full variable domain (outside the CDR3, taken from reference TRBV15 and TRBJ1-4): DAMVIQNPRYQVTQFGKPVTLSCSQTLNHNVMYWYQQKSSQAPKLLFHYYDKDFNNEADTPDNFQSRRPNTSFCFLDIRSPGLGDTAMYLCATSRGQGREKLFFGSGTQLSVL.

The gene calls are TRBV4-2 and TRBJ1-2, with 7 bases lining up with TRBD1. The CDR3 has 17 amino acids. The V gene's germline CDR1 is LGHNA and CDR2 YNFKEQ. With 10 bases clipped from V and 1 base from J, the junction kept 18 bases outside the gene matches. CDR3 amino acids: CATQSNPGTANNYGYTF. In DNA form, the CDR3 reads TGTGCCACCCAGTCCAATCCCGGGACAGCCAATAACTATGGCTACACCTTC.

The CDR3 DNA reads TGCGCCAGAGCTACGACAGGGGGCGGTCAGCCCCAGCATTTT. Translation gives CARATTGGGQPQHF. The chain has TRBV23-1 and TRBJ1-5; 10 bases align to TRBD1. TRBV23-1 is designated an ORF whose function remains uncertain. V lost 9 bases, J lost 6 bases, and 8 bases stayed unmatched. The CDR3 totals 14 residues.

V and J are TRBV7-2 and TRBJ1-2; D perhaps matches TRBD1 (5 bases). The CDR3 has 15 residues. Germline CDR1 and CDR2: SGHTA and FQGNSA. Trimming removed 1 base from V and 3 bases from J, with 12 bases in between. Here the CDR3 reads CASSLGGTAYYGYTF. DNA of the CDR3: TGTGCCAGCAGCTTAGGGGGCACCGCTTACTATGGCTACACCTTC.

The V gene is TRBV19, the J gene TRBJ2-7; the match to TRBD1 covers 8 bases. The CDR3 is made up of 15 amino acids. V was clipped by 6 bases and J by 0 bases; unmatched bases: 7. The germline CDR1 and CDR2 sequences are LNHDA and SQIVND (reference sequence). The DNA for the CDR3 is TGTGCCAGTAGCACAGGGGGACTCCCCTCCTACGAGCAGTACTTC. It is translated as CASSTGGLPSYEQYF.

The J gene is TRBJ2-5, the V gene TRBV6-1; 9 bases agree with TRBD2. V lost 0 bases and J lost 2; bases outside the gene matches: 1. The germline V gene has CDR1 MNHNS and CDR2 SASEGT. This CDR3 spans 15 amino acids. The CDR3 spells CASSEASGGQETQYF. For the CDR3, the DNA is TGTGCCAGCAGTGAAGCTAGCGGGGGACAAGAGACCCAGTACTTC.